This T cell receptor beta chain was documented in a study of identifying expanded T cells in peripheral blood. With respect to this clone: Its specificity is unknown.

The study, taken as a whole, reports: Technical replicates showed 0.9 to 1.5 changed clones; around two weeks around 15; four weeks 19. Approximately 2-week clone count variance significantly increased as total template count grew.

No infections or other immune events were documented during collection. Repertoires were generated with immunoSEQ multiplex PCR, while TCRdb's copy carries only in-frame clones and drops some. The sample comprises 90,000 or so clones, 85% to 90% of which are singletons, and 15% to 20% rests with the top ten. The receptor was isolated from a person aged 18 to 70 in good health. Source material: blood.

The CDR3 loop reads CASSQGLEGGNEQFF. CDR3 nucleotides: TGCGCCAGCAGCCAAGGGTTGGAAGGGGGCAATGAGCAGTTCTTC. The chain is built from TRBV4-3 and TRBJ2-1; the D gene is possibly TRBD1 (6 bases). V lost 1 base and J 6 bases, leaving 13 bases between the germline ends. CDR3 size: 15 residues. Germline V CDR1 and CDR2: LGHNA, YSLEER.